The 4 T cell receptor beta chains in this list originate from one sample, sequenced in a study of shared T cell receptors in the human thymus. The assay was immunoSEQ multiplex PCR, and TCRdb's table has in-frame clones only and misses some. The repertoire includes about 710,000 clones, approximately 89% of them detected once, and 0.0094% sits in the top ten. Separately, the same data were catalogued under a study of human thymus T cells.

Sequencing input: thymocytes. These receptor sequences come from a boy younger than two with a congenital heart defect.

V gene TRBV18 combines with J gene TRBJ2-3, with 11 bases aligning to TRBD1. With 3 bases clipped from V and 4 bases from J, the junction kept 3 bases outside the gene matches. Germline V CDR1 and CDR2: KGHSH, LQKENI. CDR3 size: 15 residues. The CDR3 bases are TGTGCCAGCTCACCCCCGGGACAGGGGGCAGATACGCAGTATTTT. This sequence encodes CASSPPGQGADTQYF.

The rearrangement uses TRBV4-2 and TRBJ1-1, with 9 bases lining up with TRBD1. The CDR3 consists of 15 residues. Germline V gene sequence: CDR1 LGHNA, CDR2 YNFKEQ. The trim removed 0 bases at V and 6 bases at J, leaving 5 bases unmatched. For the CDR3, the DNA is TGTGCCAGCAGCCAAGAGGGACAGGGATTCGCTGAAGCTTTCTTT. It encodes CASSQEGQGFAEAFF.

This chain links TRBV2 with TRBJ2-7; D possibly corresponds to TRBD1 (6 bases). This CDR3 contains 12 residues. Germline-derived CDR1 and CDR2 are SNHLY and FYNNEI. Trimming took 7 bases from V and 3 from J, leaving 10 bases between them. The CDR3 spells CASNRVGYEQYF. The CDR3 DNA follows: TGTGCCAGCAACAGGGTGGGCTACGAGCAGTACTTC.

This clone was recorded a few times. The chain is built from TRBV23-1 and TRBJ1-1; 7 nucleotides align to TRBD1. TRBV23-1 is an ORF, and what it does is uncertain. The ends lost 0 bases at V and 1 base at J; junction bases unmatched: 5. This CDR3 contains 16 residues. The CDR3 loop reads CASSQSRTGKNTEAFF. CDR3 bases: TGCGCCAGCAGTCAATCTAGGACAGGAAAGAACACTGAAGCTTTCTTT.